This T cell receptor (beta chain) was recorded in a study of shared clonotypes between healthy human individuals. Study-level information: Used for every donor were three CD4 naive, three CD4 memory, two CD8 naive and one CD8 memory plate.

This clone was seen only a few times. Its antigen is still unknown. The study, taken as a whole, reports: An expected dependence of interdonor clonotype sharing on sequencing depth was noted.

Only in-frame clones appear in the TCRdb table, and some are missing; sequencing was by immunoSEQ multiplex PCR. The table records about a million clones, around 75% of them present only once. Germline CDR1 is SGHVS and CDR2 is FNYEAQ. V dropped 5 bases and J dropped 8 bases, with 13 bases sitting between them. The CDR3 spans 14 residues. V gene TRBV7-6 combines with J gene TRBJ1-6, with D possibly being TRBD1 (6 bases). Sequences were obtained from memory CD4+ T cells sorted from blood. Subset reported: CD45RA-negative fraction. The clonotype originates from a man younger than 30 in good health. CDR3 coding DNA: TGTGCCAGCAGCCAAGGACAGTACGATTCACCCCTCCACTTT. It yields the protein CASSQGQYDSPLHF.